The T cell receptor (beta chain) described here comes from a study of T-cell memory formation after mild COVID-19. One entry per CDR3 protein, called by TCRdb with MiXCR from the 5' RACE reads. Of approximately 400,000 distinct CDR3 sequences listed, approximately 18% were seen once; the top ten hold 20% to 25%. This clonotype came up many times. V was cut by 3 bases and J by 8 bases, with 21 bases left in between. The CDR3 sequence is 15 residues long. Germline-derived CDR1 and CDR2 are SGHRS and YFSETQ. Sequencing was performed on PBMCs or a T cell subset sorted from them (not recorded which). This clonotype originated in a man between 18 and 35 years old who had mild COVID-19 (a few samples of this study predate the infection). Cell type and time point are not known. The J gene is TRBJ2-7, the V gene TRBV5-1; a weak D match, TRBD1 (6 bases). This CDR3 is CASSSRQAASSQQYF. The CDR3 coding sequence is TGCGCCAGCAGCTCACGACAGGCGGCCTCTAGCCAGCAGTACTTC.